Presented here are 17 T cell receptor beta chains from one specimen sequenced in a study of shared clonotypes between healthy human individuals. Sequenced by immunoSEQ multiplex PCR; TCRdb stores in-frame clones only, minus some. The table shows 2,500,000 or so clones, with under 95% occurring only once. The sequencing input was naive CD4+ T cells from PBMCs. This sample's subset: CD45RA+ positively selected. The receptors shown here come from a man between 18 and 29 years old in good health. Some clones in this sample may be carry-over from other donors' samples.

This clone was seen only a few times. The chain uses TRBV18 and TRBJ2-2; the D is unclear. V was clipped by 4 bases and J by 3 bases, with 15 bases between them. CDR1 and CDR2 (germline): KGHSH, LQKENI. The length of the CDR3 is 16 residues. This chain's CDR3 is CASSLTQDEYTGELFF. CDR3 nucleotide sequence: TGTGCCAGCTCACTGACCCAGGACGAATACACCGGGGAGCTGTTTTTT.

The chain uses TRBV28 and TRBJ2-1, with D uncertain. Per the germline V gene, CDR1 is MDHEN and CDR2 is SYDVKM. This CDR3 spans 12 amino acids. V gave up 5 bases and J gave up 12 bases, with 14 bases separating them. The DNA for the CDR3 is TGTGCCAGCAGTCCGAAGTTACGACGGCAGTTCTTC. Translation gives CASSPKLRRQFF. The variable domain in full, completed from reference TRBV28 and TRBJ2-1, reads DVKVTQSSRYLVKRTGEKVFLECVQDMDHENMFWYRQDPGLGLRLIYFSYDVKMKEKGDIPEGYSVSREKKERFSLILESASTNQTSMYLCASSPKLRRQFFGPGTRLTVL.

V and J are TRBV7-2 and TRBJ1-2, with 7 nucleotides matching TRBD1. The length of the CDR3 is 13 residues. V was clipped by 5 bases and J by 4 bases; unmatched bases: 4. The germline CDR1 and CDR2 sequences are SGHTA and FQGNSA. The CDR3 DNA reads as TGTGCCAGCAGCCTGGGACAGATCTATGGCTACACCTTC. This sequence encodes CASSLGQIYGYTF.

This chain links TRBV11-2 with TRBJ1-1; maybe TRBD1 (5 bases). The CDR3 runs to 15 residues. Germline CDR1 and CDR2: SGHAT and FQNNGV. Trimming removed 6 bases from V and 3 bases from J, with 17 bases in between. CDR3 amino acids: CASRWLRGRDTEAFF. As DNA, the CDR3 is TGTGCCAGCAGATGGCTAAGGGGTCGGGACACTGAAGCTTTCTTT.

This clone was observed a few times. The rearrangement joins TRBV7-9 to TRBJ1-1; 8 positions agree with TRBD1. The CDR3 spans 15 residues. Germline V gene sequence: CDR1 SEHNR, CDR2 FQNEAQ (reference sequence). V trimming: 5 bases; J trimming: 0 bases; junction bases outside the gene matches: 5. The CDR3 DNA sequence: TGTGCCAGCAGCGAGGGGACAGGTTTGAACACTGAAGCTTTCTTT. This gives the protein CASSEGTGLNTEAFF.

V gene TRBV5-1 combines with J gene TRBJ2-5, with 8 bases aligning to TRBD2. The CDR3 runs 14 residues. The V segment lost 4 bases and the J segment 5 bases; nucleotides outside the gene matches: 7. From germline, CDR1 is SGHRS and CDR2 YFSETQ. Written as DNA, the CDR3 is TGCGCCAGCAGCAACGGACTAGCCCCGGAGACCCAGTACTTC. It yields the protein CASSNGLAPETQYF.

This clone was picked up one time. The V gene is TRBV5-5, the J gene TRBJ2-2, with 9 bases fitting TRBD2. The ends lost 4 bases at V and 2 bases at J; junction bases unmatched: 3. Germline V gene data show CDR1 as SGHKS and CDR2 as YYEKEE (reference sequence). The CDR3 runs 15 residues. CDR3: CASSILAGNTGELFF. The CDR3 region has the DNA TGTGCCAGCAGCATTCTAGCGGGAAACACCGGGGAGCTGTTTTTT.

A note on this clone: Different DNA sequences within this sample yield the same CDR3. V usage is TRBV5-4 and J usage is TRBJ1-1; 7 nucleotides agree with TRBD1. Per the germline V gene, CDR1 is SGHNT and CDR2 is YYREEE (reference sequence). The V and J ends lost 4 bases and 2 bases, in that order; junction bases with no gene match: 8. The CDR3 spans 15 residues. The CDR3 protein is CASSTPRQGNTEAFF. CDR3 coding DNA: TGTGCCAGCAGCACCCCACGACAGGGAAACACTGAAGCTTTCTTT.

On this clone itself: This sample includes further DNA sequences coding for the same CDR3. The rearrangement links TRBV5-1 to TRBJ2-2; D is perhaps TRBD2 (6 bases). CDR1 is SGHRS, CDR2 YFSETQ, per germline. The V and J ends lost 0 bases and 4 bases respectively, with 10 bases between them. The CDR3 runs to 15 residues. CDR3 sequence (DNA): TGCGCCAGCAGCTTGGTTGCGGGAAGCACCGGGGAGCTGTTTTTT. It specifies CASSLVAGSTGELFF. Looking up the rest from reference TRBV5-1 and TRBJ2-2 gives the full variable domain: KAGVTQTPRYLIKTRGQQVTLSCSPISGHRSVSWYQQTPGQGLQFLFEYFSETQRNKGNFPGRFSGRQFSNSRSEMNVSTLELGDSALYLCASSLVAGSTGELFFGEGSRLTVL.

The rearrangement joins TRBV4-2 to TRBJ1-3; weak D call: TRBD1 (6 bases). The CDR3 is 14 residues long. Trimming shortened V by 4 bases and J by 3 bases, and 10 bases separated the two germline ends. CDR1 is LGHNA, CDR2 YNFKEQ, per germline. CDR3 DNA: TGTGCCAGCAGCCCGGGGGCGGTTGGAAACACCATATATTTT. This translates into CASSPGAVGNTIYF.

The genes are TRBV28 and TRBJ1-5; D is unclear. The V and J ends lost 2 bases and 10 bases respectively, with 9 bases between them. CDR1 is MDHEN, CDR2 SYDVKM, per germline. The CDR3 length is 12 residues. The DNA for the CDR3 is TGTGCCAGCAGTTTACCCGGAGGTCCCCAGCATTTT. Translation gives CASSLPGGPQHF.

This clone has only one observation. The chain carries TRBV4-3 and TRBJ1-1, with D perhaps TRBD1 (5 bases). This CDR3 has 15 residues. Deletions cut 0 bases from V and 0 bases from J, with 8 bases between. The germline gives CDR1 LGHNA, CDR2 YSLEER. This chain's CDR3 is CASSQDPRVNTEAFF. CDR3 in DNA: TGCGCCAGCAGCCAAGATCCCAGGGTGAACACTGAAGCTTTCTTT.

This clone was observed a single time. This sample also contains other DNA sequences that code for the same CDR3. The chain is built from TRBV18 and TRBJ1-1, with TRBD1 matching 9 bases. The germline V gene encodes CDR1 KGHSH and CDR2 LQKENI. The CDR3 has 15 residues. V lost 6 bases, J lost 1 base, and 6 bases stayed unmatched. The CDR3 spells CASSPDRGSNTEAFF. In DNA form, the CDR3 reads TGTGCCAGCTCGCCGGACAGGGGTTCGAACACTGAAGCTTTCTTT.

This clone was detected only once. V is TRBV7-6 and J is TRBJ1-1; a possible D gene is TRBD1 (6 bases). The germline V gene has CDR1 SGHVS and CDR2 FNYEAQ. V was cut by 2 bases and J by 6 bases, with 7 bases left in between. This CDR3 has 12 residues. This chain's CDR3 is CASSLRGSEAFF. CDR3 bases: TGTGCCAGCAGCTTAAGGGGGTCTGAAGCTTTCTTT.

The V gene is TRBV6-1, the J gene TRBJ2-7, with TRBD2 identical over 8 bases. Trimming removed 4 bases from V and 9 bases from J; junction bases left unmatched: 17. From germline, CDR1 is MNHNS and CDR2 SASEGT. This CDR3 is built from 16 residues. The CDR3 DNA reads as TGTGCCAGCAGTGCCTACTCCAGTAGCGGGGCGGCCGCGCAGTACTTC. Amino acids: CASSAYSSSGAAAQYF.

The chain couples TRBV10-3 to TRBJ1-5; D gene uncertain. Looked up from germline, CDR1 is ENHRY and CDR2 is SYGVKD. CDR3 size: 12 residues. V lost 0 bases and J 7 bases, leaving 4 bases between the germline ends. The CDR3 DNA sequence: TGTGCCATCAGTGAGTCGACACAGCCCCAGCATTTT. Translation: CAISESTQPQHF.

The chain employs TRBV7-2 and TRBJ2-2; D gene unclear. The germline gives CDR1 SGHTA, CDR2 FQGNSA. The ends were cut back, 5 bases at V and 3 bases at J, with 7 bases in the middle. This CDR3 region has 13 residues. CDR3 nucleotides: TGTGCCAGCAGCCCCGCGGACACCGGGGAGCTGTTTTTT. Translating it yields CASSPADTGELFF.